Listed below are T cell receptor beta chains from one sample, sequenced in a study of CD8 T cells in Susac syndrome. TCRdb fed the immunoSEQ multiplex PCR reads into MiXCR, producing one record per CDR3 protein. The sample contains a few hundred thousand distinct CDR3 sequences, about 94% of which appear only once. Sequenced input: CD4+ T cells from PBMCs. These receptors originate from a human donor with Susac syndrome. The CDR3 runs from the conserved cysteine through the conserved F or W. The D gene is left open where the match is weak. The size entry is marked missing in some rows and otherwise reads once, few, many or a size class.

TRBV20-1,NA,NA,TRBJ2-7,CSAPRSLTSEQYF,TGCAGTGCTCCCCGTTCCCTCACCAGCGAGCAGTACTTC
TRBV10-3,TRBD1,NA,TRBJ1-5,CAIKGGEEYQPQHF,TGTGCCATAAAAGGGGGCGAGGAGTATCAGCCCCAGCATTTT
TRBV15,TRBD1,NA,TRBJ1-2,CATSRETGVAYTF,TGTGCCACCAGCAGGGAAACAGGGGTAGCCTACACCTTC
TRBV12-3/TRBV12-4,NA,once,TRBJ1-6,CASSPGRNNSPLHF,TGTGCCAGCAGTCCGGGACGTAACAATTCACCCCTCCACTTT
TRBV18,TRBD1,NA,TRBJ1-2,CASSSPGQGAGGYTF,TGTGCCAGCTCATCCCCGGGACAGGGGGCCGGTGGCTACACCTTC
TRBV3-1,TRBD1,NA,TRBJ2-3,CASSRDRRTDTQYF,TGTGCCAGCAGCCGGGACAGACGCACAGATACGCAGTATTTT
TRBV6-5,NA,NA,TRBJ1-1,CASSYSAGHTEAFF,TGTGCCAGCAGTTACTCAGCAGGGCATACTGAAGCTTTCTTT
TRBV5-1,NA,NA,TRBJ1-4,CASSLDRTEEKLFF,TGCGCCAGCAGCTTGGACAGGACAGAGGAAAAACTGTTTTTT
TRBV7-7,NA,NA,TRBJ2-1,CASSLREAASYNEQFF,TGTGCTAGCAGCTTGAGGGAAGCCGCCTCCTACAATGAGCAGTTCTTC
TRBV30,NA,NA,TRBJ1-6,CAWGPRTRGGNSPLHF,TGTGCCTGGGGCCCCCGAACTAGGGGCGGGAATTCACCCCTCCACTTT
TRBV18,NA,NA,TRBJ1-5,CASSPSVELNQPQHF,TGTGCCAGCTCACCATCCGTCGAGCTCAATCAGCCCCAGCATTTT
TRBV28,TRBD1,few,TRBJ1-5,CASNDRGGNQPQHF,TGTGCCAGCAACGACAGGGGAGGCAATCAGCCCCAGCATTTT
TRBV4-2,NA,NA,TRBJ2-7,CASSLGQGQSYEQYF,TGTGCCAGCAGCCTCGGGCAGGGGCAATCCTACGAGCAGTACTTC
TRBV27,NA,NA,TRBJ2-3,CASSRYTDTQYF,TGTGCCAGCAGCCGTTACACAGATACGCAGTATTTT
TRBV9,NA,once,TRBJ2-7,CASSVATGAHVYEQYF,TGTGCCAGCAGCGTAGCTACGGGGGCGCATGTCTACGAGCAGTACTTC
TRBV12-3/TRBV12-4,NA,NA,TRBJ1-3,CASSQARGNTIYF,TGTGCCAGCAGTCAAGCCAGGGGAAACACCATATATTTT
TRBV29-1,TRBD1,once,TRBJ2-7,CSVPGPTGQLYEQYF,TGCAGCGTTCCGGGACCAACGGGACAGCTTTACGAGCAGTACTTC
TRBV4-3,NA,NA,TRBJ1-1,CASSQDIAVNTEAFF,TGCGCCAGCAGCCAAGATATTGCCGTGAACACTGAAGCTTTCTTT
TRBV18,NA,NA,TRBJ2-5,CASSPPNTQETQYF,TGTGCCAGCTCACCACCCAACACCCAAGAGACCCAGTACTTC
TRBV18,TRBD1,NA,TRBJ1-6,CASSPGGTGDSPLHF,TGTGCCAGCTCACCGGGGGGGACAGGGGATTCACCCCTCCACTTT
TRBV12-5,NA,NA,TRBJ1-2,CASGLVPGAYGYTF,TGTGCTAGTGGTTTGGTACCGGGGGCCTATGGCTACACCTTC
TRBV5-1,NA,NA,TRBJ1-1,CASTLAWKGQNTEAFF,TGCGCCAGCACCCTTGCTTGGAAGGGGCAGAACACTGAAGCTTTCTTT
TRBV19,TRBD1,once,TRBJ2-5,CASSQGAGQETQYF,TGTGCCAGTAGCCAGGGGGCAGGACAAGAGACCCAGTACTTC
TRBV20-1,NA,NA,TRBJ1-2,CSARTDYGYTF,TGCAGTGCTAGAACAGACTATGGCTACACCTTC
TRBV20-1,NA,NA,TRBJ1-1,CSPLGEAFF,TGCAGCCCACTGGGGGAAGCTTTCTTT